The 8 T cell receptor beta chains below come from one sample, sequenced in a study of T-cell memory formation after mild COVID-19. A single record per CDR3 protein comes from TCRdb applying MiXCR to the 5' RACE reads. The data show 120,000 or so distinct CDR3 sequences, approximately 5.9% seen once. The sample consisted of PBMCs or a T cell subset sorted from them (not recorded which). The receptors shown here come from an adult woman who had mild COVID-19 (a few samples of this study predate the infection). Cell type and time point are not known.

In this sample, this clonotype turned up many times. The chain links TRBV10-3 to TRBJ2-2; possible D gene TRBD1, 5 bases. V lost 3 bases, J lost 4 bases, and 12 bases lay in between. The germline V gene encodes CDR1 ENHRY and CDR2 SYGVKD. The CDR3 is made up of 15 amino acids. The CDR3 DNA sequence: TGTGCCATCAGTGATATGACTCAGGGCACCGGGGAGCTGTTTTTT. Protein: CAISDMTQGTGELFF.

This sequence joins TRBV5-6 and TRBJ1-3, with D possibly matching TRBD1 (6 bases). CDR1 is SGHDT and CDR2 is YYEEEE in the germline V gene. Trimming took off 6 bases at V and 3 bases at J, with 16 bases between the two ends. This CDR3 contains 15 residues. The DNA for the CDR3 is TGTGCCAGCAACTGGGGGGGCCCGGATGGAAACACCATATATTTT. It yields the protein CASNWGGPDGNTIYF.

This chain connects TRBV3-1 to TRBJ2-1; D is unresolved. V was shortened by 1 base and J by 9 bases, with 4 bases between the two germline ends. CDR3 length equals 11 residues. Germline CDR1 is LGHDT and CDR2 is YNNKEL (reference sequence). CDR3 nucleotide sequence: TGTGCCAGCAGCCAAGCAGGTGAGCAGTTCTTC. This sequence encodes CASSQAGEQFF.

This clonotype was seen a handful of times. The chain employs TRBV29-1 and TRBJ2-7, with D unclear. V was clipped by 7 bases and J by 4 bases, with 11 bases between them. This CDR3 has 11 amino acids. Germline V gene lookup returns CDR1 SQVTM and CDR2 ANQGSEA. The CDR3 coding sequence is TGCAGCGGACTTGGGCTGTACGAGCAGTACTTC. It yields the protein CSGLGLYEQYF.

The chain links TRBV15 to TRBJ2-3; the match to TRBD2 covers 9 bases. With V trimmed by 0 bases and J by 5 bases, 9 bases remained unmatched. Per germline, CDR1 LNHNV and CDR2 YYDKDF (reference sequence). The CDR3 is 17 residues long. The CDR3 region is CATSRDRQAGGKDTQYF. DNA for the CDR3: TGTGCCACCAGCAGAGATCGGCAAGCGGGAGGAAAAGATACGCAGTATTTT.

CDR3 sequence (DNA): TGTGCCTGGAGAACGACACGGAGGACTGAAGCTTTCTTT. This gives the protein CAWRTTRRTEAFF. V usage is TRBV30 and J usage is TRBJ1-1; D ambiguous. V lost 3 bases to trimming and J lost 5 bases, with 13 bases between them. CDR1 is GTSNPN and CDR2 is SVGIG in the germline V gene (reference sequence). The CDR3 runs to 13 residues.

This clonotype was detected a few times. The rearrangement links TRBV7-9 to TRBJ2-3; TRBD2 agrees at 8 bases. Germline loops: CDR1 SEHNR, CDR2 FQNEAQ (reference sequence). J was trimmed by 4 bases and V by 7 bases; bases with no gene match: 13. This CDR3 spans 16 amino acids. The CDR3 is CASTLLGLAGSDTQYF. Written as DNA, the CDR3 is TGTGCCAGCACCCTACTAGGACTAGCAGGTTCAGATACGCAGTATTTT.

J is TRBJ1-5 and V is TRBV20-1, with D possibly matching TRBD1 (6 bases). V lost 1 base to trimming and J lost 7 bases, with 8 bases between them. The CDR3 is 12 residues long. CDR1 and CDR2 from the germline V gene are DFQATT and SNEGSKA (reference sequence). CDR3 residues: CSARAGGQPQHF. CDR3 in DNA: TGCAGTGCTAGAGCTGGGGGCCAGCCCCAGCATTTT.